These 28 T cell receptor beta chains originate from one sample sequenced in a study of T cell responses to AZD1222 COVID-19 vaccine. Produced via immunoSEQ multiplex PCR; TCRdb's table is partial and in-frame only. The sample lists about 150,000 clones, less than 90% occurring once. The sequenced sample was peripheral blood, obtained on day 0 of MenACWY control vaccination. The source of these receptors is an adult in good health.

The chain carries TRBV19 and TRBJ2-7; D is uncertain. CDR3 length equals 11 residues. V lost 9 bases, J lost 7 bases, and 13 bases lay in between. The germline V gene has CDR1 LNHDA and CDR2 SQIVND (reference sequence). For the CDR3, the DNA is TGTGCCAGAGCGACACCGCGTGAGCAGTACTTC. It translates to CARATPREQYF. The entire variable domain, with the rest obtained from reference TRBV19 and TRBJ2-7, is as follows: DGGITQSPKYLFRKEGQNVTLSCEQNLNHDAMYWYRQDPGQGLRLIYYSQIVNDFQKGDIAEGYSVSREKKESFPLTVTSAQKNPTAFYLCARATPREQYFGPGTRLTVT.

This chain uses TRBV7-2 with TRBJ2-2, with D perhaps matching TRBD2 (6 bases). The germline V and J ends were trimmed by 2 bases and 7 bases, with 20 bases remaining between them. CDR3 length: 17 residues. Per germline, CDR1 SGHTA and CDR2 FQGNSA. The chain's CDR3 is CASSLTPFWEAGGELFF. CDR3 DNA: TGTGCCAGCAGCTTAACCCCTTTTTGGGAGGCGGGCGGGGAGCTGTTTTTT.

The J gene is TRBJ1-5, the V gene TRBV7-9; 7 bases agree with TRBD1. Trimming cost V 5 bases and J 5 bases; bases outside gene matches: 9. Per the germline V gene, CDR1 is SEHNR and CDR2 is FQNEAQ (reference sequence). The length of the CDR3 is 15 residues. CDR3: CASSAQSGGDQPQHF. CDR3 coding DNA: TGTGCCAGCAGCGCCCAGTCAGGGGGAGATCAGCCCCAGCATTTT. The full variable domain, its missing parts supplied by reference TRBV7-9 and TRBJ1-5, is DTGVSQNPRHKITKRGQNVTFRCDPISEHNRLYWYRQTLGQGPEFLTYFQNEAQLEKSRLLSDRFSAERPKGSFSTLEIQRTEQGDSAMYLCASSAQSGGDQPQHFGDGTRLSIL.

The rearrangement joins TRBV18 to TRBJ1-1; tentatively, D is TRBD1 (6 bases). CDR1 and CDR2 (germline): KGHSH, LQKENI. The CDR3 sequence is 17 residues long. The V and J ends lost 1 base and 0 bases respectively, with 15 bases between them. The CDR3 loop is CASSPQRTGIMNTEAFF. The CDR3 coding sequence is TGTGCCAGCTCACCACAAAGAACAGGGATAATGAACACTGAAGCTTTCTTT.

This rearrangement joins TRBV5-1 to TRBJ1-4, with D possibly TRBD1 on 5 matching bases. From germline, CDR1 is SGHRS and CDR2 YFSETQ. Trimming removed 2 bases at V and 8 bases at J, with 16 bases between. The CDR3 loop spans 15 amino acids. The CDR3 loop reads CASSFLQGGGEKLFF. CDR3 DNA: TGCGCCAGCAGCTTTCTGCAGGGTGGAGGAGAAAAACTGTTTTTT.

The chain combines TRBV5-1 with TRBJ2-7; D not resolved. Between the trimmed V and J ends, which lost 4 bases and 3 bases, there was a span of 11 bases. There are 13 residues in the CDR3. Germline V gene data show CDR1 as SGHRS and CDR2 as YFSETQ. CDR3 DNA: TGCGCCAGCAGCCAGTCGGACGGCTACGAGCAGTACTTC. Translating it yields CASSQSDGYEQYF.

V gene TRBV3-1 (or the pseudogene TRBV3-2) combines with J gene TRBJ1-1, with D perhaps TRBD1 (6 bases). CDR1 and CDR2 (germline): LGHDT, YNNKEL (reference sequence). This CDR3 contains 13 residues. V gave up 2 bases and J gave up 10 bases, with 14 bases separating them. The CDR3 region is CASSQLQGFRAFF. The CDR3 coding sequence is TGTGCCAGCAGCCAACTACAGGGATTCAGAGCTTTCTTT.

The genes are TRBV27 and TRBJ2-1; the match to TRBD2 covers 11 bases. There are 14 residues in the CDR3. The V segment lost 2 bases and the J segment 7 bases; nucleotides outside the gene matches: 1. Germline CDR1 is MNHEY and CDR2 is SMNVEV (reference sequence). The CDR3 is CASSLTSGRNEQFF. DNA for the CDR3: TGTGCCAGCAGTTTAACTAGCGGGAGAAATGAGCAGTTCTTC.

Here the CDR3 reads CASSPGGSGNTIYF. The CDR3, as DNA: TGTGCCAGCAGTCCCGGGGGCTCTGGAAACACCATATATTTT. The genes are TRBV28 and TRBJ1-3; D perhaps matches TRBD1 (5 bases). Germline values: CDR1 MDHEN, CDR2 SYDVKM. V was clipped by 5 bases and J by 0 bases, with 8 bases between them. The CDR3 consists of 14 residues. Full variable domain (missing parts from reference TRBV28 and TRBJ1-3): DVKVTQSSRYLVKRTGEKVFLECVQDMDHENMFWYRQDPGLGLRLIYFSYDVKMKEKGDIPEGYSVSREKKERFSLILESASTNQTSMYLCASSPGGSGNTIYFGEGSWLTVV.

The V gene is TRBV11-2, the J gene TRBJ1-1; D uncertain. Germline values: CDR1 SGHAT, CDR2 FQNNGV. Trimming took 5 bases from V and 1 from J, leaving 8 bases between them. This CDR3 has 13 residues. This CDR3 is CASSHGGNTEAFF. CDR3 coding DNA: TGTGCCAGCAGCCATGGAGGGAACACTGAAGCTTTCTTT.

The CDR3 bases are TGTGCCAGCAGTTACTCGGGCCTCAATCAGCCCCAGCATTTT. Translation: CASSYSGLNQPQHF. The gene calls are TRBV6-6 and TRBJ1-5; D gene ambiguous. CDR3 size: 14 residues. Germline-derived CDR1 and CDR2 are MNHNY and SVGAGI (reference sequence). V lost 0 bases, J lost 3 bases, and 6 bases lay in between.

This clone occurred a few times. This chain uses TRBV20-1 with TRBJ1-2; D not resolved. V lost 3 bases and J 8 bases, leaving 16 bases between the germline ends. The CDR3 totals 13 residues. CDR1 and CDR2 (germline): DFQATT, SNEGSKA (reference sequence). In DNA form, the CDR3 reads TGCAGTGCTAGTAACGACAAGAGAATAGGCTACACCTTC. This encodes CSASNDKRIGYTF.

The chain uses TRBV6-5 and TRBJ2-7; D may be TRBD2 (6 bases). V gave up 5 bases and J gave up 4 bases, with 9 bases separating them. The CDR3 contains 12 residues. The germline CDR1 and CDR2 sequences are MNHEY and SVGAGI. CDR3 in DNA: TGTGCCAGCAGTCCCCGGGGGTACGAGCAGTACTTC. Translated: CASSPRGYEQYF.

V and J are TRBV10-1 and TRBJ2-1; 12 bases agree with TRBD2. The CDR3 has 15 residues. V trimming: 4 bases; J trimming: 9 bases; junction bases outside the gene matches: 7. Germline CDR1 and CDR2: WNHNN and SYGVQD (reference sequence). The CDR3 protein is CASSGLAGADGEQFF. CDR3 DNA sequence: TGCGCCAGCAGTGGACTAGCGGGGGCAGATGGTGAGCAGTTCTTC.

The chain uses TRBV7-2 and TRBJ2-7; D might be TRBD1 (6 bases). Germline loops: CDR1 SGHTA, CDR2 FQGNSA. The CDR3 is made up of 15 amino acids. V dropped 8 bases and J dropped 4 bases, with 21 bases sitting between them. In nucleotides, the CDR3 is TGTGCCAGCTCACCCCTCAGGGGAAGCGGATACGAGCAGTACTTC. Its translation is CASSPLRGSGYEQYF.

This clone was seen a few times. The gene calls are TRBV2 and TRBJ2-1; D call uncertain. Germline V gives CDR1 SNHLY, CDR2 FYNNEI. The length of the CDR3 is 12 residues. Between the trimmed V and J ends, which lost 4 bases and 9 bases, there was a span of 10 bases. The CDR3 protein is CASSVERTEQFF. CDR3 sequence (DNA): TGTGCCAGCAGTGTTGAAAGAACTGAGCAGTTCTTC.

This rearrangement joins TRBV2 to TRBJ2-1, with a possible D match to TRBD2 (6 bases). From germline, CDR1 is SNHLY and CDR2 FYNNEI. The CDR3 covers 11 residues. Written as DNA, the CDR3 is TGTGCTGGCGGGGTCTACAATGAGCAGTTCTTC. It yields the protein CAGGVYNEQFF. Complete variable domain (other parts from reference TRBV2 and TRBJ2-1): EPEVTQTPSHQVTQMGQEVILRCVPISNHLYFYWYRQILGQKVEFLVSFYNNEISEKSEIFDDQFSVERPDGSNFTLKIRSTKLEDSAMYFCAGGVYNEQFFGPGTRLTVL.

This sequence joins TRBV12-3 or TRBV12-4 and TRBJ2-1, with 7 nucleotides matching TRBD1. The CDR3 loop spans 13 amino acids. V lost 6 bases to trimming and J lost 5 bases; unmatched junction nucleotides: 4. The CDR3 spells CASRRGHDNEQFF. The CDR3 DNA reads as TGTGCCAGCAGGAGGGGGCACGACAATGAGCAGTTCTTC.

V usage is TRBV28 and J usage is TRBJ2-7; 11 bases agree with TRBD1. The V gene's germline CDR1 is MDHEN and CDR2 SYDVKM. The trim removed 4 bases at V and 9 bases at J, leaving 5 bases unmatched. The CDR3 spans 13 residues. The CDR3 spells CASSWTGGAGQYV. The CDR3 nucleotides are TGTGCCAGCAGTTGGACAGGGGGCGCCGGGCAGTACGTC.

This rearrangement joins TRBV9 to TRBJ2-3; D is unresolved. V lost 6 bases and J 5 bases, leaving 16 bases between the germline ends. There are 14 residues in the CDR3. CDR1 and CDR2 (germline): SGDLS, YYNGEE. This CDR3 reads CASTKTPDIDTQYF. CDR3 bases: TGTGCCAGCACCAAGACCCCCGATATAGATACGCAGTATTTT.

The V call is TRBV5-1, the J call TRBJ2-7; perhaps TRBD1 as D (5 bases). In germline, CDR1 is SGHRS, CDR2 YFSETQ. The CDR3 loop spans 16 amino acids. The V and J ends lost 4 bases and 3 bases respectively, with 20 bases between them. Written as DNA, the CDR3 is TGCGCCAGCAGCCCCAGGGTTGACATCGGATACTACGAGCAGTACTTC. As protein: CASSPRVDIGYYEQYF.

The table lists this clone with a count of one. Additional DNA sequences in this sample encode the identical CDR3. The gene calls are TRBV5-1 and TRBJ1-3; no definite D call. Germline CDR1 and CDR2: SGHRS and YFSETQ. V was pared by 0 bases and J by 1 base, with 5 bases between. The CDR3 totals 14 residues. Here the CDR3 reads CASSLGGSGNTIYF. For the CDR3, the DNA is TGCGCCAGCAGCTTGGGGGGATCTGGAAACACCATATATTTT.

The V call is TRBV19, the J call TRBJ1-2, with D possibly TRBD1 on 5 matching bases. Per germline, CDR1 LNHDA and CDR2 SQIVND (reference sequence). V lost 5 bases, J lost 5 bases, and 21 bases lay in between. This CDR3 region has 16 residues. The CDR3 loop reads CASSGGRTSMVYGYTF. DNA for the CDR3: TGTGCCAGTAGTGGGGGGAGGACATCTATGGTATATGGCTACACCTTC.

V usage is TRBV9 and J usage is TRBJ1-2; 7 positions agree with TRBD1. V shed 3 bases and J 5 bases; nucleotides not matched to a gene: 4. Germline V gene sequence: CDR1 SGDLS, CDR2 YYNGEE. This CDR3 spans 13 amino acids. CDR3 residues: CASSATGDYGYTF. As DNA, the CDR3 is TGTGCCAGCAGCGCAACAGGGGATTATGGCTACACCTTC. The complete variable domain, with remaining parts taken from reference TRBV9 and TRBJ1-2, reads DSGVTQTPKHLITATGQRVTLRCSPRSGDLSVYWYQQSLDQGLQFLIQYYNGEERAKGNILERFSAQQFPDLHSELNLSSLELGDSALYFCASSATGDYGYTFGSGTRLTVV.

V and J are TRBV18 and TRBJ2-5; 8 bases fit TRBD2. Per the germline V gene, CDR1 is KGHSH and CDR2 is LQKENI. CDR3 size: 17 residues. Unmatched junction bases numbered 9, after V lost 2 bases and J lost 1 base. CDR3 sequence: CASSPFSPGGLQETQYF. CDR3 sequence (DNA): TGTGCCAGCTCACCATTCTCACCGGGGGGGCTCCAAGAGACCCAGTACTTC.

This clone came up a few times. The chain employs TRBV6-6 and TRBJ2-1; 9 bases map to TRBD1. The CDR3 runs 15 residues. CDR1 is MNHNY and CDR2 is SVGAGI in the germline V gene (reference sequence). V was clipped by 7 bases and J by 7 bases; unmatched bases: 11. The CDR3 sequence: CASKGTGNGYNEQFF. In DNA form, the CDR3 reads TGTGCCAGCAAAGGGACAGGGAATGGATATAATGAGCAGTTCTTC.

The count of this clone is one. The chain uses TRBV6-5 and TRBJ1-5, with a possible D match to TRBD1 (5 bases). CDR1 is MNHEY, CDR2 SVGAGI, per germline. CDR3 length: 15 residues. V lost 5 bases and J 1 base, leaving 12 bases between the germline ends. CDR3 amino acids: CASSKVGQSNQPQHF. CDR3 bases: TGTGCCAGCAGTAAGGTGGGGCAGAGCAATCAGCCCCAGCATTTT.

This rearrangement joins TRBV5-5 to TRBJ1-1, with D tentatively TRBD1 (5 bases). The CDR3 has 17 residues. CDR1 and CDR2 (germline): SGHKS, YYEKEE (reference sequence). The V gene lost 2 bases and the J gene lost 0 bases, with 17 bases spanning the gap. As DNA, the CDR3 is TGTGCCAGCAGCTTTCTGACACCCAAAGGGGTGAACACTGAAGCTTTCTTT. This encodes CASSFLTPKGVNTEAFF.